What follows are 9 T cell receptor beta chains derived from one specimen sequenced in a study of cytomegalovirus exposure and HLA in healthy donors. PCR involved 60 Vbeta and 13 Jbeta primers. Sequencing was performed with immunoSEQ multiplex PCR; in TCRdb, only in-frame clones are kept and a portion is missing. The sample holds around 150,000 clones, 75% seen once. Sequenced input: PBMCs. These receptors came from a woman aged 50 to 65 in good health and CMV-seropositive.

This sequence joins TRBV5-1 and TRBJ2-5, with a possible D match to TRBD1 (5 bases). V lost 1 base and J 2 bases, leaving 15 bases between the germline ends. Germline lookup yields CDR1 SGHRS and CDR2 YFSETQ. This CDR3 region has 16 residues. The CDR3 is CASSLSTGAGQETQYF. The CDR3 DNA follows: TGCGCCAGCAGCTTGAGCACTGGGGCAGGGCAAGAGACCCAGTACTTC.

This chain joins TRBV29-1 and TRBJ2-3; tentative D call: TRBD1 (6 bases). The germline V gene encodes CDR1 SQVTM and CDR2 ANQGSEA. This CDR3 has 14 residues. Trimming took off 4 bases at V and 2 bases at J, with 13 bases between the two ends. CDR3 amino acids: CSVVGAYTTDTQYF. The CDR3 bases are TGCAGCGTTGTGGGGGCCTACACCACAGATACGCAGTATTTT.

CDR3 coding DNA: TGTGCCAGCAGCTTAGACGGGTTGGGCACTGAAGCTTTCTTT. Amino acid sequence: CASSLDGLGTEAFF. This chain connects TRBV11-2 to TRBJ1-1; D is undetermined. Trimming stripped 0 bases from V and 4 bases from J, with 9 bases between. Germline values: CDR1 SGHAT, CDR2 FQNNGV. The CDR3 sequence is 14 residues long.

This clone occurred once. This chain uses TRBV5-1 with TRBJ2-2, with TRBD2 matching 9 bases. The CDR3 has 16 residues. V was clipped by 4 bases and J by 3 bases; unmatched bases: 7. The V gene's germline CDR1 is SGHRS and CDR2 YFSETQ. CDR3 in amino acids: CASSPQVAGDTGELFF. The CDR3 coding sequence is TGCGCCAGCAGCCCTCAGGTAGCGGGGGACACCGGGGAGCTGTTTTTT. Using reference TRBV5-1 and TRBJ2-2 for the parts outside the CDR3, the full variable domain is KAGVTQTPRYLIKTRGQQVTLSCSPISGHRSVSWYQQTPGQGLQFLFEYFSETQRNKGNFPGRFSGRQFSNSRSEMNVSTLELGDSALYLCASSPQVAGDTGELFFGEGSRLTVL.

The rearrangement uses TRBV6-5 and TRBJ2-5; 7 positions match TRBD1. The CDR3 has 13 amino acids. Germline CDR1 reads MNHEY; CDR2 reads SVGAGI. J lost 6 bases, V lost 5 bases, and 6 bases had no gene match. The chain's CDR3 is CASSRDRVQTQYF. CDR3 in DNA: TGTGCCAGCAGTCGAGACAGGGTACAGACCCAGTACTTC.

Here the CDR3 reads CASSTGTGKSNQPQHF. Written as DNA, the CDR3 is TGTGCCAGCAGTACAGGGACAGGAAAGAGCAATCAGCCCCAGCATTTT. The chain links TRBV2 to TRBJ1-5, with 8 bases lining up with TRBD1. The CDR3 runs to 16 residues. The V and J ends lost 5 bases and 1 base, in that order; junction bases with no gene match: 7. In germline, CDR1 is SNHLY, CDR2 FYNNEI.

The rearrangement uses TRBV15 and TRBJ1-4; unclear D gene. The CDR3 loop spans 13 amino acids. V was clipped by 8 bases and J by 8 bases, with 15 bases between them. In germline, CDR1 is LNHNV, CDR2 YYDKDF (reference sequence). As DNA, the CDR3 is TGTGCCACCCAGTCTGAAATTTCGGAAAAACTGTTTTTT. Amino acid sequence: CATQSEISEKLFF.

This clone was counted only a few times. The rearrangement uses TRBV7-2 and TRBJ2-1, with 11 bases aligning to TRBD2. Germline V gene lookup returns CDR1 SGHTA and CDR2 FQGNSA. This CDR3 contains 17 residues. The ends lost 4 bases at V and 3 bases at J; junction bases unmatched: 8. The CDR3 loop reads CASSSRPLAGGYNEQFF. The CDR3 bases are TGTGCCAGCAGCTCTCGACCTCTAGCGGGGGGCTACAATGAGCAGTTCTTC.

This clone was observed a handful of times. The rearrangement joins TRBV5-1 to TRBJ1-1, with D maybe TRBD1 (5 bases). Germline-derived CDR1 and CDR2 are SGHRS and YFSETQ. The V gene lost 0 bases and the J gene lost 3 bases, with 9 bases spanning the gap. The CDR3 is made up of 14 amino acids. The CDR3 protein is CASSLATGHTEAFF. The CDR3 DNA is TGCGCCAGCAGCTTGGCTACAGGTCACACTGAAGCTTTCTTT.